This T cell receptor beta chain is from a study of blood T cell repertoires in COVID-19. Study context: Sites across the United States, Italy and Spain contributed samples from acute and convalescent COVID-19. Sample material is recorded as cDNA or gDNA derived from T cells, B-cell-depleted T cells, or PBMCs.

In the authors' methods: The assay estimated nucleated cells by amplifying reference gene primers. The data were produced by immunoSEQ multiplex PCR, yet TCRdb's version contains in-frame clones alone and is incomplete. The V and J calls and clone size were taken over from that table, and D and trimming were inferred from the DNA. The table shows nearly 15,000 clones, with roughly 80% occurring only once. This clone was counted a single time. Trimming pared 7 bases from V and 6 bases from J, leaving 14 bases between. The CDR3 runs to 13 residues. Germline V gives CDR1 LNHNV, CDR2 YYDKDF (reference sequence).

What was sequenced was peripheral blood. The chain joins TRBV15 to TRBJ2-3; D is uncertain. The clonotype comes from a human donor in a cohort sampled during active COVID-19. CDR3 DNA: TGTGCCACCAAGGCCGATTTGCGGGATACGCAGTATTTT. Amino acid sequence: CATKADLRDTQYF.